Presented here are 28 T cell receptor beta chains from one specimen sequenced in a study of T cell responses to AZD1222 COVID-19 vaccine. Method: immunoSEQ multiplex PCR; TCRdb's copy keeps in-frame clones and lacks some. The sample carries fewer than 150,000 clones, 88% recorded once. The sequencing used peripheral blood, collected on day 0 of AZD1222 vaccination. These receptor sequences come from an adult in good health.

The CDR3 DNA follows: TGTGCCAGCAGCTATCAGGGTACTTCACCCCTCCACTTT. Translating it yields CASSYQGTSPLHF. The rearrangement joins TRBV9 to TRBJ1-6; maybe TRBD1 (5 bases). The V gene lost 4 bases and the J gene lost 9 bases, with 11 bases spanning the gap. The germline V gene encodes CDR1 SGDLS and CDR2 YYNGEE. The CDR3 has 13 residues. The full variable domain, rest sourced from reference TRBV9 and TRBJ1-6, is DSGVTQTPKHLITATGQRVTLRCSPRSGDLSVYWYQQSLDQGLQFLIQYYNGEERAKGNILERFSAQQFPDLHSELNLSSLELGDSALYFCASSYQGTSPLHFGNGTRLTVT.

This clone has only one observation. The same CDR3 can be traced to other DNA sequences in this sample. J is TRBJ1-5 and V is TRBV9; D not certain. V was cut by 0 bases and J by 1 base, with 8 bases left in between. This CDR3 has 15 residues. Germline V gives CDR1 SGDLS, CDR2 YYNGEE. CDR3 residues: CASSVGGTSNQPQHF. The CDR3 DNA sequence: TGTGCCAGCAGCGTAGGGGGTACGAGCAATCAGCCCCAGCATTTT.

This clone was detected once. This CDR3 reads CASSPGTGGAGYGYTF. The DNA for the CDR3 is TGTGCCAGCAGCCCCGGGACAGGGGGGGCTGGGTATGGCTACACCTTC. The gene calls are TRBV5-4 and TRBJ1-2, with 11 bases matching TRBD1. After removal of 4 bases from V and 5 bases from J, the junction contained 10 bases not matched to a gene. Germline V gene data show CDR1 as SGHNT and CDR2 as YYREEE (reference sequence). The length of the CDR3 is 16 residues.

The CDR3 spells CASSLTRDRYPEAFF. In DNA, the CDR3 is TGTGCCAGCAGCCTCACACGGGACAGGTATCCTGAAGCTTTCTTT. J is TRBJ1-1 and V is TRBV7-9; 8 bases line up with TRBD1. Germline V gene sequence: CDR1 SEHNR, CDR2 FQNEAQ (reference sequence). V was clipped by 5 bases and J by 6 bases; unmatched bases: 11. The CDR3 runs 15 residues.

In DNA, the CDR3 is TGTGCCATCAAGGGGGGAGGGGGCTTATCCTACGAGCAGTACTTC. Its translation is CAIKGGGGLSYEQYF. This chain joins TRBV10-3 and TRBJ2-7; D is perhaps TRBD1 or TRBD2 (7 bases each). This CDR3 has 15 amino acids. Germline V gene lookup returns CDR1 ENHRY and CDR2 SYGVKD. V lost 7 bases and J 1 base, leaving 17 bases between the germline ends.

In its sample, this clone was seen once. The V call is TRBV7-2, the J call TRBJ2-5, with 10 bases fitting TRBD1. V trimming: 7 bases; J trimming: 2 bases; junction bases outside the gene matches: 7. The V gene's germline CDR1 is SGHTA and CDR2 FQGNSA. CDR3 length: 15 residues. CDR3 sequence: CASNTDRGGQETQYF. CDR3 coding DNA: TGTGCCAGCAACACGGACAGGGGGGGACAAGAGACCCAGTACTTC.

The CDR3, as DNA: TGCGCCAGCAGTGAGTCGACAGATCCCTACGAGCAGTACTTC. It encodes CASSESTDPYEQYF. The rearrangement joins TRBV10-1 to TRBJ2-7; D is perhaps TRBD1 (5 bases). The CDR3 totals 14 residues. Germline CDR1 WNHNN, CDR2 SYGVQD (reference sequence). The V gene lost 0 bases and the J gene lost 2 bases, with 8 bases spanning the gap.

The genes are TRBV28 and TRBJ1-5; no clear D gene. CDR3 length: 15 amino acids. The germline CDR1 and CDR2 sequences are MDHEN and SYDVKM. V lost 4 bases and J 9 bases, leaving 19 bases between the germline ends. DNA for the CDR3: TGTGCCAGCAGTTCCGCCCAGACCCGGAGTGGGCCCCAGCATTTT. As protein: CASSSAQTRSGPQHF.

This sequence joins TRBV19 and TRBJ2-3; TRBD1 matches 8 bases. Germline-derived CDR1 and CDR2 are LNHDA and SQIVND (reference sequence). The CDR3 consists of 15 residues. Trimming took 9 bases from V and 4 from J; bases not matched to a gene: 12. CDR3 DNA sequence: TGTGCCAGCAGAAACCGGGGACAGGCGTCAGATACGCAGTATTTT. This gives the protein CASRNRGQASDTQYF.

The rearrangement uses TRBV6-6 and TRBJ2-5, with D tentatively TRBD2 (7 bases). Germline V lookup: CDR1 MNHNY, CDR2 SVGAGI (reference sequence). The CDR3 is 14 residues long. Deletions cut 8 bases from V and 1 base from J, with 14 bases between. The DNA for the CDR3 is TGTGCCAGCCGTGCGGGGGCCACCCAAGAGACCCAGTACTTC. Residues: CASRAGATQETQYF.

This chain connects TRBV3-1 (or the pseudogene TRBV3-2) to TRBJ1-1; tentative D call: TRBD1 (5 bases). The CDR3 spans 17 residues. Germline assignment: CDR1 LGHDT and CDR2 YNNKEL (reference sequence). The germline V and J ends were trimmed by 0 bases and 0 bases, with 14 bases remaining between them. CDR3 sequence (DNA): TGTGCCAGCAGCCAAGATGTCTGGGGGACCCTGAACACTGAAGCTTTCTTT. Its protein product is CASSQDVWGTLNTEAFF.

The CDR3 bases are TGTGCCAGCAGTTACCAGGCTAGCGGGGGCCCCTACGAGCAGTACTTC. Protein: CASSYQASGGPYEQYF. The chain combines TRBV6-5 with TRBJ2-7; the match to TRBD2 covers 10 bases. V was pared by 2 bases and J by 2 bases, with 6 bases of the junction left unmatched. The CDR3 has 16 residues. Germline CDR1 MNHEY, CDR2 SVGAGI.

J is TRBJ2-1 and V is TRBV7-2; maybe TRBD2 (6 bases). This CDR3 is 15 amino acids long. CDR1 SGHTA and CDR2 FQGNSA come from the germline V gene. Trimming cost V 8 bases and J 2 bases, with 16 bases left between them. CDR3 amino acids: CASAGGMRTYNEQFF. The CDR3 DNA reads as TGTGCCAGCGCTGGCGGGATGAGGACCTACAATGAGCAGTTCTTC.

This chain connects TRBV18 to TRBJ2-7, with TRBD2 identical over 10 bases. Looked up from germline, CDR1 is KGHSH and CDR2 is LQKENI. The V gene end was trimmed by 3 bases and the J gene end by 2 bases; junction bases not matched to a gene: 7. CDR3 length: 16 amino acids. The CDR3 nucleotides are TGTGCCAGCTCACCGCTCCTAGCGGGGGACACCTACGAGCAGTACTTC. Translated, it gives CASSPLLAGDTYEQYF.

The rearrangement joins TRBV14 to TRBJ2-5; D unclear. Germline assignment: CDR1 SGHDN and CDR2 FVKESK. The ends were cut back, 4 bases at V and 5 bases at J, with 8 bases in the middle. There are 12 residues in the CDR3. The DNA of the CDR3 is TGTGCCAGCAGCCGTGCAAGGGAGACCCAGTACTTC. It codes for CASSRARETQYF.

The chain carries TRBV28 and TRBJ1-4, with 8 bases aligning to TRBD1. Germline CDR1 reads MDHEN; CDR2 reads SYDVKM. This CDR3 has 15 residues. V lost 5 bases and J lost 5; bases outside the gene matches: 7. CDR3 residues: CASSTRQGLNEKLFF. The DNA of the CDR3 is TGTGCCAGCAGTACCCGACAGGGGTTAAATGAAAAACTGTTTTTT.

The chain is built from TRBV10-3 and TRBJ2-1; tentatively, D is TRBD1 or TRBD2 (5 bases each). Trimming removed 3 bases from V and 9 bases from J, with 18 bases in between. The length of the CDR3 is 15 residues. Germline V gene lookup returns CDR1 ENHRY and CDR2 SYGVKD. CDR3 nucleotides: TGTGCCATCAGTGATAGGGACGGACGATTGCTTGAGCAGTTCTTC. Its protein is CAISDRDGRLLEQFF.

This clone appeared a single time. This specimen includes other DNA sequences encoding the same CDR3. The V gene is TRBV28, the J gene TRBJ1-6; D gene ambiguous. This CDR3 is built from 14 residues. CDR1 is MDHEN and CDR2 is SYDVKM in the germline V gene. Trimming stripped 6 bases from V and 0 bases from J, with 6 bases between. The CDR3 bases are TGTGCCAGCAGCCTAAGCTCCTATAATTCACCCCTCCACTTT. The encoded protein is CASSLSSYNSPLHF. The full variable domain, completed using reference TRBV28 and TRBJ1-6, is DVKVTQSSRYLVKRTGEKVFLECVQDMDHENMFWYRQDPGLGLRLIYFSYDVKMKEKGDIPEGYSVSREKKERFSLILESASTNQTSMYLCASSLSSYNSPLHFGNGTRLTVT.

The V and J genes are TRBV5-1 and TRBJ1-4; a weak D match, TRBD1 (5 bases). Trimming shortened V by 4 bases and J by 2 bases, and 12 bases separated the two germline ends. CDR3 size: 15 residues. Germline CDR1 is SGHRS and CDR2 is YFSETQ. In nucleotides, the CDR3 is TGCGCCAGCAGCCTGACCGGGGACACTAATGAAAAACTGTTTTTT. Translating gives CASSLTGDTNEKLFF.

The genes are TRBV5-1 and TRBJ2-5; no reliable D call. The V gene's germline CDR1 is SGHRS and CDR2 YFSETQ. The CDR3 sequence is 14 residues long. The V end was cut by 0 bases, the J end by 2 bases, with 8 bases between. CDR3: CASSLATQQETQYF. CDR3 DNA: TGCGCCAGCAGCTTGGCCACACAGCAAGAGACCCAGTACTTC. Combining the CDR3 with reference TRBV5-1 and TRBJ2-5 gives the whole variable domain KAGVTQTPRYLIKTRGQQVTLSCSPISGHRSVSWYQQTPGQGLQFLFEYFSETQRNKGNFPGRFSGRQFSNSRSEMNVSTLELGDSALYLCASSLATQQETQYFGPGTRLLVL.

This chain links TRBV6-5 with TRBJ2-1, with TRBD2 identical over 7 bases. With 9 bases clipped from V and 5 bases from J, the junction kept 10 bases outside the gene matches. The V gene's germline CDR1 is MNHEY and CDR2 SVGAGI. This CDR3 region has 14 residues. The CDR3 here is CASETSGINNEQFF. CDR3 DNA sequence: TGTGCCAGTGAGACCAGCGGGATAAACAATGAGCAGTTCTTC.

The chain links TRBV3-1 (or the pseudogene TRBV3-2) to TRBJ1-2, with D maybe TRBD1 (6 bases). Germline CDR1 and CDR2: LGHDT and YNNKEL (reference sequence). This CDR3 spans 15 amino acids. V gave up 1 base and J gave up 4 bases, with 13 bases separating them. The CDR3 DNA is TGTGCCAGCAGCCAAGGACCCATCAGGGGCTATGGCTACACCTTC. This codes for CASSQGPIRGYGYTF.

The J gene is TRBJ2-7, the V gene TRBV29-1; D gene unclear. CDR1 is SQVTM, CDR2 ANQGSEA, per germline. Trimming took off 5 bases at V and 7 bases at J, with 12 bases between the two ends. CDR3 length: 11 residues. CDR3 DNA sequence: TGCAGCGTTCTCAAGACCCGTGAGCAGTACTTC. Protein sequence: CSVLKTREQYF.

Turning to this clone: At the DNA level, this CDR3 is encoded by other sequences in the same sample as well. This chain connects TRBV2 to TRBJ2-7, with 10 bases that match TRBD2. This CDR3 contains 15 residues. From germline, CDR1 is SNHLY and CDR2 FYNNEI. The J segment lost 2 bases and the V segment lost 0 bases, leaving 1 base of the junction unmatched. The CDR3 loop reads CASSEAGLAAYEQYF. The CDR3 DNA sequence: TGTGCCAGCAGTGAAGCCGGACTAGCGGCCTACGAGCAGTACTTC.

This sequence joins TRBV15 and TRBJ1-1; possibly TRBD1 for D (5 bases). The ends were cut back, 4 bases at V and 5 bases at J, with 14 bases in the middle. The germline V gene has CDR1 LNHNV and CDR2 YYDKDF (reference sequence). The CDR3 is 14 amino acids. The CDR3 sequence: CATSKAGVETEAFF. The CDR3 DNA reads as TGTGCCACCAGCAAAGCGGGGGTAGAGACTGAAGCTTTCTTT.

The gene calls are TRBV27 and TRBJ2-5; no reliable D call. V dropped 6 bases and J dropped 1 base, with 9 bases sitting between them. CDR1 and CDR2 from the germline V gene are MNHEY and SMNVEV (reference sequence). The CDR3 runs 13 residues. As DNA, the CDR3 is TGTGCCAGCAGCCGGGCCCTCCAAGAGACCCAGTACTTC. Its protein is CASSRALQETQYF.

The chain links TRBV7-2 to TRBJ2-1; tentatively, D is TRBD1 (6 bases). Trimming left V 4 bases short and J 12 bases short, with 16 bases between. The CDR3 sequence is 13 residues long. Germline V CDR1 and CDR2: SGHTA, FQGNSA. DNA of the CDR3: TGTGCCAGCAGCTCAATAGACCGAGGGGGGCAGTTCTTC. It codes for CASSSIDRGGQFF. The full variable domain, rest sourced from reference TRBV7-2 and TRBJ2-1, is GAGVSQSPSNKVTEKGKDVELRCDPISGHTALYWYRQSLGQGLEFLIYFQGNSAPDKSGLPSDRFSAERTGGSVSTLTIQRTQQEDSAVYLCASSSIDRGGQFFGPGTRLTVL.

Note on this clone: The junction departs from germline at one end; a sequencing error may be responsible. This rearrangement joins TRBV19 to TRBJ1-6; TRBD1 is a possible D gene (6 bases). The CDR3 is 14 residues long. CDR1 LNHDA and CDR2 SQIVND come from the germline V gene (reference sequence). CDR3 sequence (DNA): TGTGCCAGTAGTACGACAGGTGATAAATCACCCCTCCACTTT. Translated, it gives CASSTTGDKSPLHF. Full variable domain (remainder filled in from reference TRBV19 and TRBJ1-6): DGGITQSPKYLFRKEGQNVTLSCEQNLNHDAMYWYRQDPGQGLRLIYYSQIVNDFQKGDIAEGYSVSREKKESFPLTVTSAQKNPTAFYLCASSTTGDKSPLHFGNGTRLTVT.